A selection of T cell receptor beta chains follows, all from one sample in a study of blood T cell repertoires in COVID-19. Clones were sequenced by immunoSEQ multiplex PCR, and TCRdb holds only the in-frame ones, with some missing. The repertoire has about 120,000 clones, 84% of them found once; the top ten carry roughly 3.9%. What was sequenced was PBMCs or T cells enriched from blood (not recorded which). The receptor set was obtained from a woman in her 30s who had recovered from COVID-19. The CDR3 runs from the conserved cysteine through the conserved F or W. The order of the fields is J gene, D gene, V gene, clone size, CDR3 protein, CDR3 DNA. D genes are given only for firm matches. Clone size is given for some rows only: seen once, a few or many times, or a class if the clone is expanded.

J: TRBJ1-1; D: .; V: TRBV6-4; size: few; CDR3: CASSEAENTEAFF; DNA: TGTGCCAGCAGTGAGGCGGAGAACACTGAAGCTTTCTTT
J: TRBJ2-7; D: TRBD1; V: TRBV5-5; size: .; CDR3: CASSFSPGQSSYEQYF; DNA: TGTGCCAGCAGCTTCTCCCCGGGACAGAGCTCCTACGAGCAGTACTTC
J: TRBJ2-2; D: TRBD2; V: TRBV5-4; size: .; CDR3: CASSDSGKRTGELFF; DNA: TGTGCCAGCAGCGATAGCGGGAAGCGCACCGGGGAGCTGTTTTTT
J: TRBJ1-3; D: TRBD1; V: TRBV11-1; size: .; CDR3: CASSYTTGAGNTIYF; DNA: TGTGCCAGCAGCTATACGACAGGGGCTGGAAACACCATATATTTT
J: TRBJ1-6; D: .; V: TRBV7-9; size: .; CDR3: CASSLGTVGSPLHF; DNA: TGTGCCAGCAGCTTAGGTACAGTGGGCTCACCCCTCCACTTT
J: TRBJ2-1; D: TRBD2; V: TRBV7-3; size: once; CDR3: CASSLGTSGTVPFF; DNA: TGTGCCAGCAGCTTAGGGACTAGCGGGACGGTACCGTTCTTC
J: TRBJ2-1; D: TRBD2; V: TRBV19; size: .; CDR3: CASMSGTSANEQFF; DNA: TGTGCCAGTATGTCCGGGACTAGCGCCAATGAGCAGTTCTTC
J: TRBJ2-5; D: .; V: TRBV18; size: .; CDR3: CASSPRQRVRDQETQYF; DNA: TGTGCCAGCTCACCGAGGCAGCGAGTACGGGACCAAGAGACCCAGTACTTC
J: TRBJ2-1; D: .; V: TRBV9; size: .; CDR3: CASSASWATYNEQFF; DNA: TGTGCCAGCAGCGCCAGCTGGGCTACCTACAATGAGCAGTTCTTC
J: TRBJ2-7; D: .; V: TRBV20-1; size: few; CDR3: CSASRGMSDEQYF; DNA: TGCAGTGCCAGTAGGGGGATGAGCGACGAGCAGTACTTC
J: TRBJ1-5; D: .; V: TRBV5-1; size: .; CDR3: CASRIRGPQHF; DNA: TGCGCCAGCAGGATACGGGGGCCCCAGCATTTT
J: TRBJ2-2; D: .; V: TRBV30; size: once; CDR3: CAWSGDLGLSGELFF; DNA: TGTGCCTGGAGTGGGGACTTGGGGTTGTCCGGGGAGCTGTTTTTT
J: TRBJ2-1; D: TRBD2; V: TRBV5-1; size: .; CDR3: CASSRTSGNNEQFF; DNA: TGCGCCAGCAGCCGGACTAGCGGGAACAATGAGCAGTTCTTC
J: TRBJ2-3; D: .; V: TRBV5-1; size: .; CDR3: CASSLVGGLSTDTQYF; DNA: TGCGCCAGCAGCTTGGTCGGCGGCCTTAGCACAGATACGCAGTATTTT
J: TRBJ2-1; D: .; V: TRBV3-1/TRBV3-2; size: .; CDR3: CASSPMLSSYNEQFF; DNA: TGTGCCAGCAGCCCGATGTTGAGCTCCTACAATGAGCAGTTCTTC
J: TRBJ1-2; D: .; V: TRBV7-2; size: .; CDR3: CASSLEAGYGYTF; DNA: TGTGCCAGCAGCTTAGAGGCAGGCTATGGCTACACCTTC
J: TRBJ1-4; D: .; V: TRBV7-9; size: .; CDR3: CASSLERESTTNEKLFF; DNA: TGTGCCAGCAGCTTAGAGAGGGAGAGTACAACTAATGAAAAACTGTTTTTT
J: TRBJ2-5; D: TRBD2; V: TRBV7-2; size: .; CDR3: CASRLPGLARQETQYF; DNA: TGTGCCAGCAGACTCCCGGGACTAGCCAGGCAAGAGACCCAGTACTTC
J: TRBJ1-6; D: TRBD1; V: TRBV7-9; size: .; CDR3: CASSPSGTGRHSPLHF; DNA: TGTGCCAGCAGCCCTAGTGGGACAGGGAGACATTCACCCCTCCACTTT
J: TRBJ2-3; D: TRBD2; V: TRBV3-1/TRBV3-2; size: once; CDR3: CASSQDRPSGVLSTDTQYF; DNA: TGTGCCAGCAGCCAAGATAGGCCTAGCGGGGTACTCAGCACAGATACGCAGTATTTT
J: TRBJ2-2; D: .; V: TRBV7-2; size: once; CDR3: CASKLTGELFF; DNA: TGTGCCAGCAAACTAACCGGGGAGCTGTTTTTT
J: TRBJ2-7; D: TRBD2; V: TRBV3-1/TRBV3-2; size: .; CDR3: CASSLSGDPSYEQYF; DNA: TGTGCCAGCAGCCTAAGCGGGGACCCCTCCTACGAGCAGTACTTC
J: TRBJ2-2; D: TRBD2; V: TRBV4-1; size: .; CDR3: CASSPSGIAGGSGELFF; DNA: TGCGCCAGCAGCCCTAGTGGGATAGCGGGAGGTTCCGGGGAGCTGTTTTTT
J: TRBJ2-5; D: .; V: TRBV7-3; size: .; CDR3: CASSLDRRETQYF; DNA: TGTGCCAGCAGCTTGGACCGGAGGGAGACCCAGTACTTC
J: TRBJ2-7; D: .; V: TRBV2; size: .; CDR3: CASSRTNRGTYEQYF; DNA: TGTGCCAGCAGTCGGACTAACCGCGGTACCTACGAGCAGTACTTC
J: TRBJ2-1; D: TRBD2; V: TRBV5-5; size: .; CDR3: CASSLAIGRGQFF; DNA: TGTGCCAGCAGCTTGGCCATCGGGAGGGGGCAGTTCTTC
J: TRBJ2-3; D: TRBD2; V: TRBV4-2; size: once; CDR3: CASSRRTASGGDTQYF; DNA: TGTGCCAGCAGCCGACGCACGGCTAGCGGGGGGGATACGCAGTATTTT
J: TRBJ1-2; D: .; V: TRBV6-5; size: .; CDR3: CASKLLYGYTF; DNA: TGTGCCAGCAAACTTCTCTATGGCTACACCTTC
J: TRBJ1-5; D: .; V: TRBV4-2; size: .; CDR3: CASSQDFRSPQHF; DNA: TGTGCCAGCAGCCAAGATTTTCGGAGTCCCCAGCATTTT
J: TRBJ1-2; D: .; V: TRBV28; size: few; CDR3: CASSLSFGYTF; DNA: TGTGCCAGCAGTTTATCATTTGGCTACACCTTC
J: TRBJ1-5; D: TRBD1; V: TRBV4-1; size: .; CDR3: CASSQAGGFRDRDNYSNQPQHF; DNA: TGCGCCAGCAGCCAAGCCGGAGGGTTCCGGGACAGGGATAATTATAGCAATCAGCCCCAGCATTTT
J: TRBJ2-2; D: TRBD1; V: TRBV4-3; size: .; CDR3: CASSQVATGVNTGELFF; DNA: TGCGCCAGCAGCCAAGTCGCGACAGGGGTCAACACCGGGGAGCTGTTTTTT
J: TRBJ2-5; D: .; V: TRBV19; size: .; CDR3: CASSIGQGETQYF; DNA: TGTGCCAGTAGTATAGGTCAGGGTGAGACCCAGTACTTC
J: TRBJ2-7; D: .; V: TRBV27; size: .; CDR3: CASSLRPSRGRVYEQYF; DNA: TGTGCCAGCAGTTTAAGGCCCTCGAGAGGGAGAGTCTACGAGCAGTACTTC
J: TRBJ1-2; D: TRBD1; V: TRBV4-1; size: .; CDR3: CASSQPGQGNYGYTF; DNA: TGCGCCAGCAGCCAACCGGGACAGGGGAACTATGGCTACACCTTC